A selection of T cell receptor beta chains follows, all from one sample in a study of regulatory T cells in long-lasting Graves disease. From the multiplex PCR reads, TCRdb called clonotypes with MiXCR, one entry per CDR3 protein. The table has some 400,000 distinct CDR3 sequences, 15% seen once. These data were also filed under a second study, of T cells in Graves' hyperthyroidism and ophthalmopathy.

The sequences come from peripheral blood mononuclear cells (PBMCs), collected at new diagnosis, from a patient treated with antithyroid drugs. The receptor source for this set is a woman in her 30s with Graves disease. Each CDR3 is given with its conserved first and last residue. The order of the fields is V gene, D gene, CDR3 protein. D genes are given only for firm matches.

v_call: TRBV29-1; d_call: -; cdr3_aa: CSVEDGLKWGPESMTNGYTF
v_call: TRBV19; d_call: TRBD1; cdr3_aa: CASKDAGTGAYEQYF
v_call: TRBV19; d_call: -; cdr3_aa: CASSIGVWGGAEAFF
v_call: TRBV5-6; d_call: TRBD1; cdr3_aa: CASSTGQIYNEQFF
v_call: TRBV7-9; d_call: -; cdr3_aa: CASSLTGPGTEAFF
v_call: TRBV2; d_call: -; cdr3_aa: CASSATLTREQQFF
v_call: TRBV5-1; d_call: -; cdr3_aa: CASSLELEMDEQFF
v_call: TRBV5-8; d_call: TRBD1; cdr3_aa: CASSLPGQGWYGYTF
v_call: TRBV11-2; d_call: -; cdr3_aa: CASSEGGYTEAFF
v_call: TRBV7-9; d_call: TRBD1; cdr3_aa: CASSLALDRGDEQFF
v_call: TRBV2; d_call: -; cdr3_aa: CASSERGLAPLNEQFF
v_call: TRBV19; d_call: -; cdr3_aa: CASSMGGEAFF
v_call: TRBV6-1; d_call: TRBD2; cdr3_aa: CASSDLPSGRERDTQYF
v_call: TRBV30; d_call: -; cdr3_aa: CAWSVAGSYEQYF
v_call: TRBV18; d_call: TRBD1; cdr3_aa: CASSPIEGAVDTEAFF
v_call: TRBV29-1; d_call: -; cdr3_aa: CSVDPLEAFF
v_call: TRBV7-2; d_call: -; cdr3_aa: CASSRVRDFGSPLHF
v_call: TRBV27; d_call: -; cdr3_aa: CASSLSASNQPQHF
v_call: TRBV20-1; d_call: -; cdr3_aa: CSAVGTGELFF
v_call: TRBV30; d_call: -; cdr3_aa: CAWSTIAETQYF
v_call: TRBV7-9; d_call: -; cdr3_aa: CASATSTREQFF
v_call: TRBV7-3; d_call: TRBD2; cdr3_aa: CASSLSAGGLDEQYF
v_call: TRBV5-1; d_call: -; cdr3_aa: CASSATQGRLMNTEAFF
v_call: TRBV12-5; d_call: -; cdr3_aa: CASAHGNEQFF
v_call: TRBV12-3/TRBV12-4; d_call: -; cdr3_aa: CASTENTGELFF
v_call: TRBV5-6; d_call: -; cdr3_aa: CASNQVTSTGELFF
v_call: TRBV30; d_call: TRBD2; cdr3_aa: CAWASGRAYNEQFF
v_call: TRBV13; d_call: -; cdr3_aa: CASSLGQFTDTQYF
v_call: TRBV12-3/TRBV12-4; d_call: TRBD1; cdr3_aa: CASSSFRTGPYEQYF
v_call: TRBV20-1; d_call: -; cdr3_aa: CSARDKGNYGYTF
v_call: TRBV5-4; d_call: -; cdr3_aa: CASSLSGGRDSPLHF